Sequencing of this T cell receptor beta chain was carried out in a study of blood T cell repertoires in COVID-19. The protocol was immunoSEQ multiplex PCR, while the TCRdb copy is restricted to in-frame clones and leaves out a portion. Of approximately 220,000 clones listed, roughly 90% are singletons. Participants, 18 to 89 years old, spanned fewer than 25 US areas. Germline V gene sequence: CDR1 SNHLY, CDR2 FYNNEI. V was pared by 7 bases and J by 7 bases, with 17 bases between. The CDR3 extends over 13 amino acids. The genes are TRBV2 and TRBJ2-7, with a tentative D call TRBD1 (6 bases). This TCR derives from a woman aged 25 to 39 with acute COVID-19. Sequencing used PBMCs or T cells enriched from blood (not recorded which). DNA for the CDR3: TGTGCCAGCACTGTGAACCAGGGGTGGGAGCAGTACTTC. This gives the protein CASTVNQGWEQYF.